This record concerns one TCR beta chain sequence. Its antigen is still unknown. Base qualities were left out, and no much larger clone turns up one base away. The CDR3 sequence holds 13 residues, the cysteine and phenylalanine included. Only the CDR3 part of the read is kept: 39 bases, read in frame from the first base. The germline V gene provides CDR1 MDHEN and CDR2 SYDVKM. The junction carries 15 bases between V and J, which are trimmed by 8 bases and 4 bases respectively. The sample comes from a study of shared clonotypes between healthy human individuals (dated by TCRdb to 2020 to 2022). General notes on the study: The cohort comprised two women and a few men aged 18 to 49 years. The study deeply sequenced blood TCR repertoires of about 5 healthy adults to estimate repertoire size and the extent of clonotype sharing between individuals. To increase sequencing depth and limit assay-specific biases, different laboratories used diverse techniques to prepare libraries and sequence TCR repertoires. Each donor's leukapheresis produced roughly between about 0.8 and 10 billion PBMCs.

On the study overall, not on this receptor specifically: Because the study included only a small number of donors, the genetic and exposure-history diversity represented was limited. Based on pairwise subsampling, the degree of clonotype sharing among donors was expected to be affected by sequencing depth. Only blood was sampled, and tissue TCR repertoires likely differ from those in blood.

Using the deep immunoSEQ assay, TCR CDR3 regions were amplified from genomic DNA by multiplex PCR. Extracted genomic DNA from each cell subset was spread evenly across all wells of several immunoSEQ 96-well plates, with each plate serving as a replicate. For unsorted PBMC, each replicate PCR was loaded with approximately 320 ng genomic DNA, equivalent to about 30,000 T cell genomes. Ten immunoSEQ deep assay plates were used to sequence unsorted PBMC genomic DNA. The purified libraries were quantified using a Qubit 3.0 fluorometer, sized with a Bioanalyzer 2100, and then quantified again using the KAPA Library Quantification kit. A separate single-read 150-cycle Illumina NextSeq 550 flow cell was used to sequence each immunoSEQ 96-well plate. The paper's processing steps were these. Because the immunoSEQ output held only junctional sequences and lacked quality scores, the filtering could not match the filtering applied to full-length reads. Sequences were annotated with PyIR, a Python wrapper for IgBLAST v1.9, using IMGT germline references to assign V/J genes and CDR3. Reads were filtered out if the reads had weak V/J assignments (E-value above 1e-6), no CDR3, stop codons, out-of-frame junctions, or ambiguous translated residues. A V3J clonotype was defined by an identical inferred V gene, J gene, and CDR3 amino acid sequence. Percentage overlap between repertoires was computed as shared unique clonotypes divided by the size of the smaller repertoire. Three approaches were used to assess repertoire richness: RTK rarefaction, the Chao1 estimator, and Recon v2.1 estimates of unobserved clonotypes. TCRdb stores this immuneACCESS table with in-frame sequences only. Part of the clones is absent; in the studies checked, under half of the shortfall reflects unresolved V genes, and no reason is known for the rest. Clonal size and the V and J genes are those of that table, whereas D and trimming came from the DNA. The sample contains roughly 510,000 clones, over 60% of them found a single time. Around 12% of the sample is in the top ten clones.

Healthy HIV-negative adults with no recently reported acute infections or vaccinations were included as donors. Every donor was a Caucasian adult living in Nashville, Tennessee, USA. For unsorted samples, 100 million or so PBMCs were counted, and genomic DNA was extracted using the QIAamp DNA Blood Mini kit. Blood was obtained by leukapheresis, after which PBMCs were separated by Ficoll-Histopaque density gradient centrifugation and cryopreserved in liquid nitrogen vapor phase. Sequenced input: PBMCs. This receptor was taken from a woman aged 40 to 50 in good health. Some clones in this sample may be carry-over from other donors' samples. The chain links TRBV28 with TRBJ2-7; a tentative D match to TRBD1 spans 6 bases. Here is the DNA: TGTGCCAGCTGGGGACATTTTGCTTACGAGCAGTACTTC. It specifies CASWGHFAYEQYF.